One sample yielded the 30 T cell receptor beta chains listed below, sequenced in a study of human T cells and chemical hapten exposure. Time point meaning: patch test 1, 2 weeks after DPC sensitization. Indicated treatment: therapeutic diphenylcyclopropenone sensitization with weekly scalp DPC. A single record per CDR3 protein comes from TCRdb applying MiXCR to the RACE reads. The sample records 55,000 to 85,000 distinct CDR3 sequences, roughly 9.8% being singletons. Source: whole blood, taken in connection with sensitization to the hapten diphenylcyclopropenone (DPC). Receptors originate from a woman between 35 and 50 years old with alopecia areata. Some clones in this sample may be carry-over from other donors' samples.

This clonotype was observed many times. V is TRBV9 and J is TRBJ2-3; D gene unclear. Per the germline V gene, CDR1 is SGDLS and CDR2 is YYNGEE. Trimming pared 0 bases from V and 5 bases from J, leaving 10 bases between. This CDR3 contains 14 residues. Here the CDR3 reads CASSVELGGDTQYF. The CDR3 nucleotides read TGTGCCAGCAGCGTAGAGTTAGGTGGAGATACGCAGTATTTT.

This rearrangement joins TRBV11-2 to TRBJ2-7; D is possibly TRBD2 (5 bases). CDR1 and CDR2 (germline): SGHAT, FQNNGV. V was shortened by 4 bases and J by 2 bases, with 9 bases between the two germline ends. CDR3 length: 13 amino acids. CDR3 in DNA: TGTGCCAGCAGCTGGGGAGAAACCTACGAGCAGTACTTC. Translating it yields CASSWGETYEQYF.

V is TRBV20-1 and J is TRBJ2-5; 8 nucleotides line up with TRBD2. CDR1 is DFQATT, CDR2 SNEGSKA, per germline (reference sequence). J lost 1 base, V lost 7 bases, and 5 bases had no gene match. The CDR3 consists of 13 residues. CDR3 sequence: CSGDGGGQETQYF. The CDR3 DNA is TGCAGTGGGGACGGGGGGGGCCAAGAGACCCAGTACTTC.

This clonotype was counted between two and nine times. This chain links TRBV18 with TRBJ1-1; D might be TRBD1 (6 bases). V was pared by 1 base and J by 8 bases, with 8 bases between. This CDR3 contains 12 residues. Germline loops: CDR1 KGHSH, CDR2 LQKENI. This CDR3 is CASSPRQGEAFF. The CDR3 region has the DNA TGTGCCAGCTCACCACGTCAGGGGGAAGCTTTCTTT. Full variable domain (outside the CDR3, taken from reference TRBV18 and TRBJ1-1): NAGVMQNPRHLVRRRGQEARLRCSPMKGHSHVYWYRQLPEEGLKFMVYLQKENIIDESGMPKERFSAEFPKEGPSILRIQQVVRGDSAAYFCASSPRQGEAFFGQGTRLTVV.

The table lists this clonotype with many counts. For the CDR3, the DNA is TGTGCCAGCTCACCATCTCAGGGGGGATCTGGAAACACCATATATTTT. Amino acids: CASSPSQGGSGNTIYF. The gene calls are TRBV18 and TRBJ1-3, with 7 bases aligning to TRBD1. The CDR3 consists of 16 residues. J lost 1 base, V lost 2 bases, and 5 bases had no gene match. The germline V gene has CDR1 KGHSH and CDR2 LQKENI.

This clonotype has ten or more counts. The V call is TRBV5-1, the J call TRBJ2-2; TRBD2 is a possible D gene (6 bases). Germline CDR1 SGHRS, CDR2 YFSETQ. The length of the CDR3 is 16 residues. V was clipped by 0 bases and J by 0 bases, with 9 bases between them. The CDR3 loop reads CASSLAGEANTGELFF. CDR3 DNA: TGCGCCAGCAGCTTGGCGGGGGAAGCGAACACCGGGGAGCTGTTTTTT.

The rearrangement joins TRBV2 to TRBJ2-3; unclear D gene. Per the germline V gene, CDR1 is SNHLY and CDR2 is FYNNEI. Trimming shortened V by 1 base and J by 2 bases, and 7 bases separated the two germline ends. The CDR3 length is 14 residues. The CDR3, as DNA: TGTGCCAGCAGTGAAGGGCACCTCACAGATACGCAGTATTTT. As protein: CASSEGHLTDTQYF.

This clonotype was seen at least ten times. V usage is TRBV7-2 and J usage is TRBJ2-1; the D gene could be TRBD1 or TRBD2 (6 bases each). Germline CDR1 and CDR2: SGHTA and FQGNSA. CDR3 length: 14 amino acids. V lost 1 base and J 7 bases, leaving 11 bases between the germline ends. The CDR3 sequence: CASSLVGGPNEQFF. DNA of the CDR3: TGTGCCAGCAGCTTAGTAGGGGGGCCAAATGAGCAGTTCTTC.

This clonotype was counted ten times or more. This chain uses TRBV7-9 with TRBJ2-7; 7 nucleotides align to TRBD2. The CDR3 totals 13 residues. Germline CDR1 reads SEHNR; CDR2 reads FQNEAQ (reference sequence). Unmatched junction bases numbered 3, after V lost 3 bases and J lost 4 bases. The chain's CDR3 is CASSLSGGYEQYF. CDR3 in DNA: TGTGCCAGCAGCTTGTCGGGGGGATACGAGCAGTACTTC.

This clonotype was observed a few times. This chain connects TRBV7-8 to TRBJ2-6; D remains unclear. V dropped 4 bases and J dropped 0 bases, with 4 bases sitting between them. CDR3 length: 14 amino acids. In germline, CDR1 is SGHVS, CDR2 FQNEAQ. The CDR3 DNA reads TGTGCCAGCAGCTGGAACTCTGGGGCCAACGTCCTGACTTTC. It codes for CASSWNSGANVLTF. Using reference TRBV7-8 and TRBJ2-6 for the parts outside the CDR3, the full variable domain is GAGVSQSPRYKVAKRGQDVALRCDPISGHVSLFWYQQALGQGPEFLTYFQNEAQLDKSGLPSDRFFAERPEGSVSTLKIQRTQQEDSAVYLCASSWNSGANVLTFGAGSRLTVL.

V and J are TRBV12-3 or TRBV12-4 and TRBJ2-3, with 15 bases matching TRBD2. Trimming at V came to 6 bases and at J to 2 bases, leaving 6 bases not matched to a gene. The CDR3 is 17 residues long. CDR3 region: CASSGLAGGLDTDTQYF. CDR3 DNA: TGTGCCAGCAGCGGACTAGCGGGGGGGCTGGACACAGATACGCAGTATTTT.

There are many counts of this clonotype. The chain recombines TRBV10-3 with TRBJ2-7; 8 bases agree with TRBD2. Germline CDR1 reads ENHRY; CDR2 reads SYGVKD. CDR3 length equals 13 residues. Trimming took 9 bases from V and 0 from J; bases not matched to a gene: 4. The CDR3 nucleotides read TGTGCCATGCAAGCGGGGGCCTCCTACGAGCAGTACTTC. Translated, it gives CAMQAGASYEQYF.

The CDR3 loop reads CASSSNRRDGDGYTF. The CDR3 bases are TGTGCCAGCAGCTCTAACAGGCGGGACGGGGATGGCTACACCTTC. The rearrangement uses TRBV5-4 and TRBJ1-2; weak D call: TRBD1 (5 bases). V was pared by 3 bases and J by 6 bases, with 18 bases between. Germline V lookup: CDR1 SGHNT, CDR2 YYREEE (reference sequence). CDR3 length: 15 residues.

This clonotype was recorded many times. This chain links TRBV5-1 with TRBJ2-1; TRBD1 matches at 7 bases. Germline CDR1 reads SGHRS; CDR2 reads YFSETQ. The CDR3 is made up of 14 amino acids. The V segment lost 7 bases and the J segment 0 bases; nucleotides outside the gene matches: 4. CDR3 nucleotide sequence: TGCGCCAGCGGGGGACAGAGCTCCTACAATGAGCAGTTCTTC. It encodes CASGGQSSYNEQFF.

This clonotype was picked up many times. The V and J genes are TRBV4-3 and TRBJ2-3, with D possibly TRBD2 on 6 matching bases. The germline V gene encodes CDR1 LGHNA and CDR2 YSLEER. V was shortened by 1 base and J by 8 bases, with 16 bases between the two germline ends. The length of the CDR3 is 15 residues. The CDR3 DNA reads TGCGCCAGCAGCCAAGCGGGATATCCCGGGGGTACGCAGTATTTT. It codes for CASSQAGYPGGTQYF.

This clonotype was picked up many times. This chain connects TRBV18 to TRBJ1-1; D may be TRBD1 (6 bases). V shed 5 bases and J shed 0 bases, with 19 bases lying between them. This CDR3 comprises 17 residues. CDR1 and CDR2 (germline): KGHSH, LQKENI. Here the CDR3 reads CASSSLRGGDMNTEAFF. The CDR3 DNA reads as TGTGCCAGCTCATCACTAAGGGGGGGCGACATGAACACTGAAGCTTTCTTT.

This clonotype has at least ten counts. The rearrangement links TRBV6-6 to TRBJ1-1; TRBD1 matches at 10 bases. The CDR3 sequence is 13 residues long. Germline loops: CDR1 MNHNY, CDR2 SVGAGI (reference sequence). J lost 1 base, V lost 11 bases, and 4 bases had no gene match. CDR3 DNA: TGTGCCGGAGGGACAGGGGAGAACACTGAAGCTTTCTTT. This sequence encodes CAGGTGENTEAFF.

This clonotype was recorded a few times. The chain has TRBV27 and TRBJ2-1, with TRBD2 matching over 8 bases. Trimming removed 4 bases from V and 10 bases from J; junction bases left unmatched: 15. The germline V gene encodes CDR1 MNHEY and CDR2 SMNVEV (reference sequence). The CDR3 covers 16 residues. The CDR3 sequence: CASSSSTGGGVREQFF. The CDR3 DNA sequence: TGTGCCAGCAGTTCCTCTACCGGGGGGGGTGTAAGGGAGCAGTTCTTC.

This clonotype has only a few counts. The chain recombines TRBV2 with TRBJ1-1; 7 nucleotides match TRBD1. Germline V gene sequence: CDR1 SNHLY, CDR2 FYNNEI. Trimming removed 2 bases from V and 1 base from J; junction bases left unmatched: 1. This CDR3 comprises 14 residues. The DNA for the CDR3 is TGTGCCAGCAGTGAACAGGGGGGGAACACTGAAGCTTTCTTT. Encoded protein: CASSEQGGNTEAFF.

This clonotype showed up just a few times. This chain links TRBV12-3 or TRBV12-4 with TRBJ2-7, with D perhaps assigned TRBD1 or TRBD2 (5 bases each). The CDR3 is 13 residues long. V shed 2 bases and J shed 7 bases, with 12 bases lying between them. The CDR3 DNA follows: TGTGCCAGCAGTTTAAACCGGGGCGGGGAGCAGTACTTC. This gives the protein CASSLNRGGEQYF.

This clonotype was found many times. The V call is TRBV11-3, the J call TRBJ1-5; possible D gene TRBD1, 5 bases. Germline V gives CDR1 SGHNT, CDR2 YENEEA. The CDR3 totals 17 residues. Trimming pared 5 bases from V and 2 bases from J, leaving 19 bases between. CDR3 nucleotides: TGTGCCAGCAGCCCTCCCCTCAGGGCAGCCCGCAATCAGCCCCAGCATTTT. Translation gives CASSPPLRAARNQPQHF.

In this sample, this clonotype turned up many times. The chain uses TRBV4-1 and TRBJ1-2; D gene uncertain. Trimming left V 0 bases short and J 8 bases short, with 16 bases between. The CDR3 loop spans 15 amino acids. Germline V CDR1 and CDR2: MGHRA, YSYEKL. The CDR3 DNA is TGCGCCAGCAGCCAAGATATAAGGCTGTCGCCCGGCTACACCTTC. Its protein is CASSQDIRLSPGYTF.

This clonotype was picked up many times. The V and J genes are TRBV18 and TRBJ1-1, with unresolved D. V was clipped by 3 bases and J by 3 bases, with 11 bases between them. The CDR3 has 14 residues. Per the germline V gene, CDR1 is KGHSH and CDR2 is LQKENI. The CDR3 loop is CASSPGSRDTEAFF. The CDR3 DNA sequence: TGTGCCAGCTCACCTGGTTCGAGGGACACTGAAGCTTTCTTT.

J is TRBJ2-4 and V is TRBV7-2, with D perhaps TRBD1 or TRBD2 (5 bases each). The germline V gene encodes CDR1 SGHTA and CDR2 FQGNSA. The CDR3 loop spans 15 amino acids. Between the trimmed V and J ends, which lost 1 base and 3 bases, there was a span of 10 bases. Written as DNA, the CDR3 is TGTGCCAGCAGCTTAGTCGAGGGGTACAAAAACATTCAGTACTTC. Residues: CASSLVEGYKNIQYF.

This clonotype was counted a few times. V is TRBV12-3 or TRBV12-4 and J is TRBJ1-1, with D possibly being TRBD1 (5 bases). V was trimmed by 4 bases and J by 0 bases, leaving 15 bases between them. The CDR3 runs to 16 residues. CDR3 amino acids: CASSWGGWVLNTEAFF. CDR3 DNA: TGTGCCAGCAGTTGGGGGGGTTGGGTCCTGAACACTGAAGCTTTCTTT.

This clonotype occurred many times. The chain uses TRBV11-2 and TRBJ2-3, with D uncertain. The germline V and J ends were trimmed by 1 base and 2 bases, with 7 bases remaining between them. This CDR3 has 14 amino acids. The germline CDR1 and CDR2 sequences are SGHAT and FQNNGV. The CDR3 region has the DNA TGTGCCAGCAGCTTAGGCCAGACCACAGATACGCAGTATTTT. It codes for CASSLGQTTDTQYF. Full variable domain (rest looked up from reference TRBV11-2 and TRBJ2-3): EAGVAQSPRYKIIEKRQSVAFWCNPISGHATLYWYQQILGQGPKLLIQFQNNGVVDDSQLPKDRFSAERLKGVDSTLKIQPAKLEDSAVYLCASSLGQTTDTQYFGPGTRLTVL.

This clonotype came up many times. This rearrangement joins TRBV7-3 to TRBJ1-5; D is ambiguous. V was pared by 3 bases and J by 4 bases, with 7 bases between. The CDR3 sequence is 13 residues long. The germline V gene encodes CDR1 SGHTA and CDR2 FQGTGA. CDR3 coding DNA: TGTGCCAGCAGCTTGGGGTTGAATCAGCCCCAGCATTTT. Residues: CASSLGLNQPQHF.

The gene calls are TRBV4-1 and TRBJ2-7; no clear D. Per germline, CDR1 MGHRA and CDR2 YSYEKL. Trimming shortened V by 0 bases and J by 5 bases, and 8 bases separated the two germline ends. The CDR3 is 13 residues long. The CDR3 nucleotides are TGCGCCAGCAGCCAAGACGGCGAAGACGAGCAGTACTTC. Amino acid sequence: CASSQDGEDEQYF.

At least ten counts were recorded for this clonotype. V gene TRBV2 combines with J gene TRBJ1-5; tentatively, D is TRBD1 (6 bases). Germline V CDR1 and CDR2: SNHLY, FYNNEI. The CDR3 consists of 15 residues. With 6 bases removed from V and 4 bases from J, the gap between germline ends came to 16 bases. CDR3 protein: CASRAQTGPNQPQHF. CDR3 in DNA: TGTGCCAGCAGAGCCCAGACAGGCCCGAATCAGCCCCAGCATTTT.

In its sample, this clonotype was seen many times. CDR3 in DNA: TGTGCCAGCAGTTACGCGGGACAGGGGATGAACACTGAAGCTTTCTTT. This codes for CASSYAGQGMNTEAFF. The gene calls are TRBV6-2 or TRBV6-3 and TRBJ1-1, with TRBD1 matching over 10 bases. This CDR3 contains 16 residues. Germline CDR1 MNHEY, CDR2 SVGEGT. The V and J ends lost 2 bases and 0 bases, in that order; junction bases with no gene match: 3.